This T cell receptor beta chain was identified during a study of PD-L1 blockade in urothelial cancer. Across the whole study: Men with urothelial cancer arising in the bladder made up about 85% of the roughly 30 patients. Blood analysis occurred 3 weeks (second dose) and 6 weeks after treatment start.

Sequencing was performed with immunoSEQ multiplex PCR; in TCRdb, only in-frame clones are kept and a portion is missing. The profile shows 70,000 to 95,000 clones, over 80% of them singletons. Trimming took 6 bases from V and 1 from J, leaving 10 bases between them. Germline-derived CDR1 and CDR2 are MDHEN and SYDVKM. The CDR3 covers 15 residues. Stated time point: pretreatment peripheral blood. This chain links TRBV28 with TRBJ2-6, with TRBD2 as a possible D gene (6 bases). The sequenced sample was PBMCs, obtained around atezolizumab (anti-PD-L1) treatment. This TCR was sampled from a man between 60 and 75 years old with urothelial cancer. The CDR3 DNA follows: TGTGCCAGCAGATCCGGAGGGTCTGGGGCCAACGTCCTGACTTTC. This encodes CASRSGGSGANVLTF. Combining the CDR3 with reference TRBV28 and TRBJ2-6 gives the whole variable domain DVKVTQSSRYLVKRTGEKVFLECVQDMDHENMFWYRQDPGLGLRLIYFSYDVKMKEKGDIPEGYSVSREKKERFSLILESASTNQTSMYLCASRSGGSGANVLTFGAGSRLTVL.